This T cell receptor (beta chain) derives from a study of OX40 agonist ivuxolimab in advanced cancers. Study information: Patients were dosed with the agonistic anti-OX40 (CD134) antibody ivuxolimab. Previous treatment with anti-PD-1, anti-PD-L1 or anti-CTLA-4 therapy was allowed; more than 35% had received some.

The assay was immunoSEQ multiplex PCR, and TCRdb's table has in-frame clones only and misses some. This table holds approximately 58,000 clones, more than 85% found once. Points from the study as a whole: CD8+ T cells were the subset that, on average, had more expanded clones than CD4+.

Points on this clone: The antigen is unknown.

The sample in question was CD4+ or CD8+ T cells sorted from blood, obtained in a trial of the OX40 agonist ivuxolimab. This TCR came from an adult with an advanced solid tumor such as melanoma, head and neck, liver or kidney cancer.

The CDR3 here is CASSYFRPGQGYEQYF. The DNA of the CDR3 is TGTGCCAGCAGTTACTTCCGACCGGGACAGGGTTACGAGCAGTACTTC. This chain joins TRBV6-5 and TRBJ2-7; 9 bases are a match to TRBD1. The V gene's germline CDR1 is MNHEY and CDR2 SVGAGI. With 1 base clipped from V and 4 bases from J, the junction kept 8 bases outside the gene matches. The CDR3 is 16 amino acids.